Following are 13 T cell receptor beta chains from one sample sequenced in a study of immune evolution from preneoplasia to lung adenocarcinoma. Clones were read by immunoSEQ multiplex PCR, and TCRdb kept only the in-frame ones, dropping some. The sample comprises 8,000 or so clones, about 76% of which are singletons, and about 8.1% rests with the top ten. The sequencing input was FFPE invasive lung adenocarcinoma tissue. The source is a person aged 45-65 years with lung adenocarcinoma.

This chain connects TRBV5-1 to TRBJ2-1, with 8 nucleotides matching TRBD2. This CDR3 spans 15 amino acids. Germline loops: CDR1 SGHRS, CDR2 YFSETQ. V shed 4 bases and J 4 bases; nucleotides not matched to a gene: 7. CDR3 protein: CASSPRGGIYNEQFF. The CDR3 bases are TGCGCCAGCAGCCCCCGGGGGGGAATTTACAATGAGCAGTTCTTC. Supplemented by reference TRBV5-1 and TRBJ2-1, the full variable domain reads KAGVTQTPRYLIKTRGQQVTLSCSPISGHRSVSWYQQTPGQGLQFLFEYFSETQRNKGNFPGRFSGRQFSNSRSEMNVSTLELGDSALYLCASSPRGGIYNEQFFGPGTRLTVL.

This chain joins TRBV2 and TRBJ2-5; TRBD2 matches at 9 bases. V was pared by 4 bases and J by 2 bases, with 17 bases of the junction left unmatched. The CDR3 is made up of 19 amino acids. Germline CDR1 reads SNHLY; CDR2 reads FYNNEI. The CDR3 protein is CASSGGGSGGPLGQETQYF. CDR3 in DNA: TGTGCCAGCAGTGGAGGGGGCAGCGGGGGGCCTTTGGGACAAGAGACCCAGTACTTC.

The genes are TRBV11-3 and TRBJ2-1, with TRBD2 identical over 8 bases. Germline V CDR1 and CDR2: SGHNT, YENEEA. The CDR3 spans 15 residues. V gave up 2 bases and J gave up 2 bases; unmatched junction bases: 2. CDR3 nucleotides: TGTGCCAGCAGCTTAATAGCGGGACCCTACAATGAGCAGTTCTTC. This translates into CASSLIAGPYNEQFF.

The V call is TRBV4-1, the J call TRBJ2-3; 7 bases are a match to TRBD2. The CDR3 has 15 residues. With 0 bases clipped from V and 4 bases from J, the junction kept 4 bases outside the gene matches. Germline V lookup: CDR1 MGHRA, CDR2 YSYEKL. The CDR3 spells CASSQDGREADTQYF. CDR3 in DNA: TGCGCCAGCAGCCAAGATGGGAGGGAAGCAGATACGCAGTATTTT.

The V gene is TRBV6-1, the J gene TRBJ1-5, with a possible D match to TRBD1 (5 bases). Trimming removed 4 bases from V and 7 bases from J, with 17 bases in between. This CDR3 spans 15 amino acids. The germline gives CDR1 MNHNS, CDR2 SASEGT. The CDR3 reads CASSVDRQGVQPQHF. CDR3 bases: TGTGCCAGCAGTGTAGACCGGCAGGGCGTCCAGCCCCAGCATTTT.

The chain carries TRBV6-5 and TRBJ2-5; a weak D match, TRBD1 (5 bases). The DNA end lines up better with TRBJ2-7; the J call may be wrong. Germline V CDR1 and CDR2: MNHEY, SVGAGI. This CDR3 has 15 residues. CDR3 bases: TGTGCCAGCAGTTATTCGCCCTGGTCAGGGAACGAGCAGTACTTC. It codes for CASSYSPWSGNEQYF.

To note about this clone: The same CDR3 can be traced to other DNA sequences in this sample. This chain links TRBV5-5 with TRBJ1-5; weak D call: TRBD1 (5 bases). V was shortened by 0 bases and J by 6 bases, with 10 bases between the two germline ends. CDR1 and CDR2 from the germline V gene are SGHKS and YYEKEE (reference sequence). This CDR3 is 14 amino acids long. CDR3 DNA sequence: TGTGCCAGCAGCTTGGAGGGCGGGGGTCAGCCCCAGCATTTT. It codes for CASSLEGGGQPQHF.

The chain couples TRBV29-1 to TRBJ2-7; 9 bases map to TRBD1. With 4 bases clipped from V and 7 bases from J, the junction kept 8 bases outside the gene matches. This CDR3 contains 13 residues. Germline V gene data show CDR1 as SQVTM and CDR2 as ANQGSEA. The DNA of the CDR3 is TGCAGCGTTGGGGGACAGGGATTGTGGGAGCAGTACTTC. Protein product: CSVGGQGLWEQYF.

Details on this clone: The same CDR3 also results from other DNA sequences found in this sample. V is TRBV5-4 and J is TRBJ2-3; TRBD2 agrees at 14 bases. After removal of 4 bases from V and 3 bases from J, the junction contained 7 bases not matched to a gene. Germline V gene lookup returns CDR1 SGHNT and CDR2 YYREEE (reference sequence). The CDR3 spans 17 residues. The DNA of the CDR3 is TGTGCCAGCAGCCTTCGACTAGCGGGAGGGCCAACAGATACGCAGTATTTT. Encoded protein: CASSLRLAGGPTDTQYF.

The chain is built from TRBV7-2 and TRBJ2-3; D uncertain. This CDR3 has 15 residues. Germline V lookup: CDR1 SGHTA, CDR2 FQGNSA. V was pared by 5 bases and J by 0 bases, with 12 bases between. The CDR3 sequence is CASSPTYLSTDTQYF. The DNA for the CDR3 is TGTGCCAGCAGCCCGACTTACTTAAGCACAGATACGCAGTATTTT.

The J gene is TRBJ2-5, the V gene TRBV5-6; 8 bases align to TRBD1. CDR3 length: 14 residues. Germline V gives CDR1 SGHDT, CDR2 YYEEEE. The J segment lost 2 bases and the V segment lost 4 bases, leaving 4 bases of the junction unmatched. Written as DNA, the CDR3 is TGTGCCAGCAGCAAAGGGACAGGTCAAGAGACCCAGTACTTC. Amino acids: CASSKGTGQETQYF. The full variable domain, in which reference TRBV5-6 and TRBJ2-5 provide the parts outside the CDR3, is DAGVTQSPTHLIKTRGQQVTLRCSPKSGHDTVSWYQQALGQGPQFIFQYYEEEERQRGNFPDRFSGHQFPNYSSELNVNALLLGDSALYLCASSKGTGQETQYFGPGTRLLVL.

The chain has TRBV7-3 and TRBJ2-3; 9 nucleotides align to TRBD2. V shed 5 bases, J shed 6 bases, and the junction held 3 bases outside the gene matches. Germline lookup yields CDR1 SGHTA and CDR2 FQGTGA. This CDR3 spans 13 amino acids. The CDR3 DNA reads TGTGCCAGCAGCATTAGCGGGAGTGATACGCAGTATTTT. This codes for CASSISGSDTQYF.

The sample holds a few counts of this clone. The J gene is TRBJ2-7, the V gene TRBV7-9; the D call may be TRBD1 or TRBD2 (5 bases each). Germline V gives CDR1 SEHNR, CDR2 FQNEAQ (reference sequence). The CDR3 is 13 residues long. Trimming cost V 5 bases and J 2 bases, with 10 bases left between them. In DNA, the CDR3 is TGTGCCAGCAGCCGGGACGGAACCTACGAGCAGTACTTC. Its protein is CASSRDGTYEQYF.